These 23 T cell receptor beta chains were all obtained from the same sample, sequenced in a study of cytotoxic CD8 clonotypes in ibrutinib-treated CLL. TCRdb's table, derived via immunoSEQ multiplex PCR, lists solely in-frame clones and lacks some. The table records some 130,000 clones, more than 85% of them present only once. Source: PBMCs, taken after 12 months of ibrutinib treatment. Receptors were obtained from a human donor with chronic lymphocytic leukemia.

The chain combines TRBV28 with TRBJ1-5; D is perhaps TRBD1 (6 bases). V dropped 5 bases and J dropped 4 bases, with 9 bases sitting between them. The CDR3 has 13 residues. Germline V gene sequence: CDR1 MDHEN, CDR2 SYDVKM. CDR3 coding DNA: TGTGCCAGCAGTCGAACAGGGAATCAGCCCCAGCATTTT. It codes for CASSRTGNQPQHF.

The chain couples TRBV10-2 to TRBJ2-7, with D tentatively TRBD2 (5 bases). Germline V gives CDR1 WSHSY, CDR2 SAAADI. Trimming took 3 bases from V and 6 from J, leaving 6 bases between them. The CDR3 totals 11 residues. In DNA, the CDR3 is TGCGCCAGCAGTGAAAGCGGCGAGCAGTACTTC. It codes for CASSESGEQYF.

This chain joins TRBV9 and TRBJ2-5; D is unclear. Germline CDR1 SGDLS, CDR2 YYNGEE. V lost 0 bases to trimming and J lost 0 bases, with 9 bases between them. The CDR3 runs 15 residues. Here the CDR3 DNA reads TGTGCCAGCAGCGTAGGCCCTAAGGACCAAGAGACCCAGTACTTC. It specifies CASSVGPKDQETQYF.

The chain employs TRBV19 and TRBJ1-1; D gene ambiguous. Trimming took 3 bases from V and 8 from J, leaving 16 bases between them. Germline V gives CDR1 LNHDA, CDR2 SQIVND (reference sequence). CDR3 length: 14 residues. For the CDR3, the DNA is TGTGCCAGTAGTATGAGGGCAGGAGATAGAGAAGCTTTCTTT. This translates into CASSMRAGDREAFF.

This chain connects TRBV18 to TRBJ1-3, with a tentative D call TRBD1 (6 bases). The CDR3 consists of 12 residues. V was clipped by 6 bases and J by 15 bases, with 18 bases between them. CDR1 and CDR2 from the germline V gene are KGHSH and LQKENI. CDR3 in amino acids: CASSAGENQRYF. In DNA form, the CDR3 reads TGTGCCAGCTCGGCAGGGGAGAACCAAAGATATTTT.

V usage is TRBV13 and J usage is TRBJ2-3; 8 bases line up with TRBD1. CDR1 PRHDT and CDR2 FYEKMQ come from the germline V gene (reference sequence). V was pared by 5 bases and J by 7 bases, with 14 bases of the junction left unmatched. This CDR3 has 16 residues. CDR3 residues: CASSPDRGSQVNTQYF. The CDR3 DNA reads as TGTGCCAGCAGCCCAGACAGGGGATCCCAAGTGAATACGCAGTATTTT.

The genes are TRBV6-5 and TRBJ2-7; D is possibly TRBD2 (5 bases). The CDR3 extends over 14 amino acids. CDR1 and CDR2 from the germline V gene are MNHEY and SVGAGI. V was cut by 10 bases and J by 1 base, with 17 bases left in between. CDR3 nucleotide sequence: TGTGCCACACTGAATGCGGGCGGATCCTACGAGCAGTACTTC. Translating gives CATLNAGGSYEQYF.

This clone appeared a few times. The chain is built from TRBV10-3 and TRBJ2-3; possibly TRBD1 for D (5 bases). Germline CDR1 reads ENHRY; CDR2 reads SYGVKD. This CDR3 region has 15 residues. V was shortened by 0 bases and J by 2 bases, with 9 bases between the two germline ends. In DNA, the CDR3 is TGTGCCATCAGTGAGTCCCAGGGCTTCACAGATACGCAGTATTTT. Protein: CAISESQGFTDTQYF.

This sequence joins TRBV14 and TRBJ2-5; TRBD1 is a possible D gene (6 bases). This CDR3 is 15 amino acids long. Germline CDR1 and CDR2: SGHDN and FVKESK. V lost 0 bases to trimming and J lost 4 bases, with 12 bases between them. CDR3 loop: CASSQDRTESETQYF. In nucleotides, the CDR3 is TGTGCCAGCAGCCAAGATCGGACAGAGTCAGAGACCCAGTACTTC.

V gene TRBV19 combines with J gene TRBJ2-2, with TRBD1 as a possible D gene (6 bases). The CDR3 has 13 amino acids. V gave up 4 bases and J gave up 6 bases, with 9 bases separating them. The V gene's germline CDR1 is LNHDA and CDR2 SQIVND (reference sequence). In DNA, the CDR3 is TGTGCCAGTAGTACCTCAGGGGCCGGGGAGCTGTTTTTT. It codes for CASSTSGAGELFF.

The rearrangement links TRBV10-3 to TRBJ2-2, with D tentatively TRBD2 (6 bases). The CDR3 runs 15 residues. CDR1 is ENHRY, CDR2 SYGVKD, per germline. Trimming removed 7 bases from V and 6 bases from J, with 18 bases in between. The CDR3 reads CAIMGGPNDAGELFF. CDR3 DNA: TGTGCCATCATGGGAGGCCCGAATGATGCCGGGGAGCTGTTTTTT.

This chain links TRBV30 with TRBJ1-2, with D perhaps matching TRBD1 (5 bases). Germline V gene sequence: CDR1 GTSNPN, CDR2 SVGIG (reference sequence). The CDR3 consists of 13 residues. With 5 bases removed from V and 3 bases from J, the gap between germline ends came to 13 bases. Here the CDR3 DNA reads TGTGCCTGGCTCGGGGGGACGGACTATGGCTACACCTTC. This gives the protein CAWLGGTDYGYTF.

The CDR3 is CASSFGGGVNTEAFF. Here the CDR3 DNA reads TGTGCCAGCAGCTTCGGTGGGGGGGTGAACACTGAAGCTTTCTTT. This sequence joins TRBV7-8 and TRBJ1-1; a possible D gene is TRBD1 (5 bases). The germline gives CDR1 SGHVS, CDR2 FQNEAQ. With 3 bases removed from V and 0 bases from J, the gap between germline ends came to 11 bases. This CDR3 has 15 residues. Full variable domain (outside the CDR3, taken from reference TRBV7-8 and TRBJ1-1): GAGVSQSPRYKVAKRGQDVALRCDPISGHVSLFWYQQALGQGPEFLTYFQNEAQLDKSGLPSDRFFAERPEGSVSTLKIQRTQQEDSAVYLCASSFGGGVNTEAFFGQGTRLTVV.

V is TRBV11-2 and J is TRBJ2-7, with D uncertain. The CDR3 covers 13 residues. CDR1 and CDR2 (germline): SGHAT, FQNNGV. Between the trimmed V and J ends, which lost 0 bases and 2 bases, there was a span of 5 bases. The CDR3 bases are TGTGCCAGCAGCTTAGAGGTGGCCTACGAGCAGTACTTC. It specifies CASSLEVAYEQYF. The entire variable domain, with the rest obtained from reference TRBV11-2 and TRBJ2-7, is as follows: EAGVAQSPRYKIIEKRQSVAFWCNPISGHATLYWYQQILGQGPKLLIQFQNNGVVDDSQLPKDRFSAERLKGVDSTLKIQPAKLEDSAVYLCASSLEVAYEQYFGPGTRLTVT.

CDR3 bases: TGCAGCGTTGCGGGGGCCTACGAGCAGTACTTC. It encodes CSVAGAYEQYF. The chain couples TRBV29-1 to TRBJ2-7, with a tentative D call TRBD2 (6 bases). There are 11 residues in the CDR3. Germline V gene data show CDR1 as SQVTM and CDR2 as ANQGSEA. Trimming removed 4 bases at V and 2 bases at J, with 6 bases between.

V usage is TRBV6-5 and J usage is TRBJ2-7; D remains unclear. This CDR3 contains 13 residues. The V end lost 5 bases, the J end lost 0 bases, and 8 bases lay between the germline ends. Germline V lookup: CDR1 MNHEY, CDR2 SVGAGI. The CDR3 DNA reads TGTGCCAGCAGTCCCGGATTCTCCTACGAGCAGTACTTC. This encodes CASSPGFSYEQYF.

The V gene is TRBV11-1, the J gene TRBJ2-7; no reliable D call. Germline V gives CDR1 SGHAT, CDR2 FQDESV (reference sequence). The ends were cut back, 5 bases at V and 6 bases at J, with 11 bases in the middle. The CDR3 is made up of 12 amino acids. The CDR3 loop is CASSPSNREQYF. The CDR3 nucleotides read TGTGCCAGCAGCCCATCGAATCGCGAGCAGTACTTC.

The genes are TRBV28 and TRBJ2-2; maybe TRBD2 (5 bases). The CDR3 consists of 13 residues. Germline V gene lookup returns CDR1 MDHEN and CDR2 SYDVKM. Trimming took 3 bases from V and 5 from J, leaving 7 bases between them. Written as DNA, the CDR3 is TGTGCCAGCAGTTTGCCGGGAACCGGGGAGCTGTTTTTT. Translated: CASSLPGTGELFF.

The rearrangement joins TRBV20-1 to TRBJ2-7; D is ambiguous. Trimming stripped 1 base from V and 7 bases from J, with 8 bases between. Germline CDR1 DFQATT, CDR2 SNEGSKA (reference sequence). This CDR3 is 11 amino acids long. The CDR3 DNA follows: TGCAGTGCTAGAGGCCTAAGAGAGCAGTACTTC. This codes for CSARGLREQYF.

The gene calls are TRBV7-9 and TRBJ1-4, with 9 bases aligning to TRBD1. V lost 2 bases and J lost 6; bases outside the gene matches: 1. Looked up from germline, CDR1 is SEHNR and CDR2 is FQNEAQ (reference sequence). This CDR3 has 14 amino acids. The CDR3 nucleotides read TGTGCCAGCAGCTTAAGGGACAGGGATGAAAAACTGTTTTTT. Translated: CASSLRDRDEKLFF.

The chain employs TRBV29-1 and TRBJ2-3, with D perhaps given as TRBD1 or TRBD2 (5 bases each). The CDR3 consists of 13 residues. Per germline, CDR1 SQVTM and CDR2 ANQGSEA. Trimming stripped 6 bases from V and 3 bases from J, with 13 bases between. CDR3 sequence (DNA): TGCAGCGTGGCTGGGGGAGAAACAGATACGCAGTATTTT. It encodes CSVAGGETDTQYF.

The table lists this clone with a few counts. The CDR3 DNA reads TGTGCCAGCAGTTTTTCAAGGGGGGATCAGCCCCAGCATTTT. It specifies CASSFSRGDQPQHF. The V gene is TRBV4-2, the J gene TRBJ1-5, with D perhaps TRBD1 (6 bases). Germline values: CDR1 LGHNA, CDR2 YNFKEQ. V lost 6 bases to trimming and J lost 5 bases, with 14 bases between them. The CDR3 contains 14 residues.

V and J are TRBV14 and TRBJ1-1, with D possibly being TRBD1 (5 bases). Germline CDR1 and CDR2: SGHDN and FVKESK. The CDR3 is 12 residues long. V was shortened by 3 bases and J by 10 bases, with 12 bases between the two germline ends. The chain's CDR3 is CASSHGGVVAFF. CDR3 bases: TGTGCCAGCAGCCATGGGGGGGTAGTAGCTTTCTTT.